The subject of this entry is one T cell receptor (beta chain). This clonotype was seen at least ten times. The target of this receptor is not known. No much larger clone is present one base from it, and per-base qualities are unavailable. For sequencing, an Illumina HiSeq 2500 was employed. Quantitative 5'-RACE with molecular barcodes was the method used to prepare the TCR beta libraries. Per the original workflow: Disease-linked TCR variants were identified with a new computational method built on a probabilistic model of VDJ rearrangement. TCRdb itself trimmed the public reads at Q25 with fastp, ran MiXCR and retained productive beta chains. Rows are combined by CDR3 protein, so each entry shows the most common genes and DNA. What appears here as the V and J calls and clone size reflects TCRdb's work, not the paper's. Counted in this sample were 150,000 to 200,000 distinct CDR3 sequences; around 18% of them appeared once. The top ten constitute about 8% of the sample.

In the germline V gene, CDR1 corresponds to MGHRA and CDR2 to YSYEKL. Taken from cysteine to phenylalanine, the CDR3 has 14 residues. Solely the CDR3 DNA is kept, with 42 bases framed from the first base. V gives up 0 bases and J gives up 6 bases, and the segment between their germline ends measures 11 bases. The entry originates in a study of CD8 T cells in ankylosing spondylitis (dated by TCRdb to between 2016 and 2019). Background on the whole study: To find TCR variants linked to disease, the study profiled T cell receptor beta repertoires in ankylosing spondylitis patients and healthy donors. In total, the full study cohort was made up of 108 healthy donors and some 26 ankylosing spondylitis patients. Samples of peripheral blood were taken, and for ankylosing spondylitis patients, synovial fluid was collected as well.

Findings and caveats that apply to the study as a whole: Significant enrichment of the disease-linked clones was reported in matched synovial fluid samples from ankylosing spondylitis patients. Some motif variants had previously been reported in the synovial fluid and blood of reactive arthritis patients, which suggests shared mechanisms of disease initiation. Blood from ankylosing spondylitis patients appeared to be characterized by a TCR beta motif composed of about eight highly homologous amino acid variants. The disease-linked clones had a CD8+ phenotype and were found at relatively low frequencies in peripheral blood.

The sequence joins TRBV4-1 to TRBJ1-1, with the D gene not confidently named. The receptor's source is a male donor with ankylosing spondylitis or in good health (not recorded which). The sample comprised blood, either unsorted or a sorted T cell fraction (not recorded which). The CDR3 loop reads CASSQDPYQAEAFF. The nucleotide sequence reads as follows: TGCGCCAGCAGCCAAGACCCCTACCAAGCTGAAGCTTTCTTT.